Below are 10 T cell receptor beta chains sequenced from a single sample in a study of shared clonotypes between healthy human individuals. Assay: immunoSEQ multiplex PCR; the TCRdb copy retains only in-frame clones and omits some. The sample records 2 million to 3 million clones, 90% to 95% being singletons. What was sequenced was naive CD4+ T cells from PBMCs. Subset in this sample: CD45RA+ positively selected. Source of these receptors: a man in his late teens or twenties in good health. Some clones in this sample may be carry-over from other donors' samples.

A single count supports this clone. V and J are TRBV4-2 and TRBJ2-7; 9 bases align to TRBD1. Trimming took 0 bases from V and 6 from J; bases not matched to a gene: 12. The length of the CDR3 is 17 residues. CDR1 is LGHNA and CDR2 is YNFKEQ in the germline V gene. The CDR3 loop is CASSQDAGQGFPLEQYF. For the CDR3, the DNA is TGTGCCAGCAGCCAAGATGCTGGACAGGGGTTCCCTCTCGAGCAGTACTTC.

This clone was seen just once. The V call is TRBV14, the J call TRBJ2-7; 10 bases are shared with TRBD2. This CDR3 is 16 amino acids long. V was pared by 3 bases and J by 5 bases, with 10 bases of the junction left unmatched. CDR1 and CDR2 from the germline V gene are SGHDN and FVKESK. The CDR3 loop reads CASSHRLAGVRNEQYF. In nucleotides, the CDR3 is TGTGCCAGCAGCCATCGCCTAGCGGGAGTAAGGAACGAGCAGTACTTC.

This CDR3 reads CASSPPGGATDTQYF. CDR3 nucleotides: TGCGCCAGCAGCCCACCAGGGGGCGCGACAGATACGCAGTATTTT. The chain employs TRBV5-1 and TRBJ2-3; TRBD1 agrees at 8 bases. V dropped 4 bases and J dropped 3; count of bases not matched to a gene: 7. The CDR3 is 15 amino acids. CDR1 and CDR2 (germline): SGHRS, YFSETQ.

The V gene is TRBV29-1, the J gene TRBJ1-1; 7 nucleotides line up with TRBD1. Looked up from germline, CDR1 is SQVTM and CDR2 is ANQGSEA. The CDR3 loop spans 14 amino acids. This CDR3 is CSAIPGQMNTEAFF. CDR3 nucleotide sequence: TGCAGTGCAATCCCGGGACAGATGAACACTGAAGCTTTCTTT.

The chain recombines TRBV19 with TRBJ1-2, with TRBD1 matching 8 bases. After removal of 7 bases from V and 7 bases from J, the junction contained 8 bases not matched to a gene. Germline CDR1 is LNHDA and CDR2 is SQIVND (reference sequence). The CDR3 has 13 amino acids. The CDR3 region is CASNPGQASGYTF. The DNA of the CDR3 is TGTGCCAGTAATCCGGGACAGGCCTCTGGCTACACCTTC.

The CDR3 DNA follows: TGTGCCATCAGTGAAGGTGGGACTAGCAGTTCACGGCTCCAAGAGACCCAGTACTTC. This gives the protein CAISEGGTSSSRLQETQYF. This chain joins TRBV10-3 and TRBJ2-5; 9 bases fit TRBD2. V was pared by 3 bases and J by 1 base, with 15 bases of the junction left unmatched. Germline-derived CDR1 and CDR2 are ENHRY and SYGVKD. CDR3 length equals 19 residues.

The chain combines TRBV7-6 with TRBJ2-2; D is perhaps TRBD2 (6 bases). The CDR3 totals 18 residues. V lost 6 bases, J lost 4 bases, and 24 bases lay in between. Germline V lookup: CDR1 SGHVS, CDR2 FNYEAQ. The CDR3, as DNA: TGTGCCAGCAGGAATAGACCCGGGCGGGGTCACTCCACCGGGGAGCTGTTTTTT. Amino acid sequence: CASRNRPGRGHSTGELFF.

The chain recombines TRBV30 with TRBJ1-4; possible D gene TRBD1, 5 bases. The germline V gene has CDR1 GTSNPN and CDR2 SVGIG (reference sequence). V was shortened by 3 bases and J by 0 bases, with 11 bases between the two germline ends. This CDR3 spans 15 amino acids. DNA for the CDR3: TGTGCCTGGAGAACAGGATTATCAACTAATGAAAAACTGTTTTTT. This gives the protein CAWRTGLSTNEKLFF. Full variable domain (outside the CDR3, taken from reference TRBV30 and TRBJ1-4): SQTIHQWPATLVQPVGSPLSLECTVEGTSNPNLYWYRQAAGRGLQLLFYSVGIGQISSEVPQNLSASRPQDRQFILSSKKLLLSDSGFYLCAWRTGLSTNEKLFFGSGTQLSVL.

This sequence joins TRBV5-1 and TRBJ2-1; D gene ambiguous. The CDR3 is made up of 15 amino acids. The germline V gene encodes CDR1 SGHRS and CDR2 YFSETQ. The V and J ends lost 0 bases and 0 bases respectively, with 7 bases between them. The DNA for the CDR3 is TGCGCCAGCAGCTTGGGCGTCTACTCCTACAATGAGCAGTTCTTC. This encodes CASSLGVYSYNEQFF.

The J gene is TRBJ2-1, the V gene TRBV6-5, with 10 bases fitting TRBD2. The CDR3 spans 15 residues. Germline CDR1 MNHEY, CDR2 SVGAGI. V lost 8 bases and J lost 6; bases outside the gene matches: 10. The CDR3: CASARLAGASNEQFF. The CDR3 region has the DNA TGTGCCAGCGCCCGGCTAGCGGGAGCTAGCAATGAGCAGTTCTTC.